These T cell receptor beta chains were read from a single sample in a study of shared clonotypes between healthy human individuals. Only in-frame clones appear in the TCRdb table, and some are missing; sequencing was by immunoSEQ multiplex PCR. The table includes nearly 500,000 clones, approximately 80% detected once. The sequenced material came from PBMCs. The receptors were gathered from a woman between 35 and 50 years old in good health. Some clones in this sample may be carry-over from other donors' samples. Both conserved end residues are trimmed from each CDR3. For some rows the clone size is stated as once, few or many, or as a class when expanded; others skip it.

V gene	J gene	clone size	CDR3 protein
TRBV28	TRBJ2-3	.	ASSSLGPGDTQY
TRBV5-1	TRBJ2-1	many	ASSLGLAGLNEQF
TRBV7-3	TRBJ2-1	.	ASSLIGASYNEQF
TRBV4-2	TRBJ1-2	.	ASSQDLRAGYT
TRBV21-1	TRBJ2-1	.	ASRKTGSSYNEQF
TRBV19	TRBJ2-1	once	ASSIGLAGGRRANNEQF
TRBV10-3	TRBJ1-4	few	AISSGTEQEKLF
TRBV28	TRBJ2-1	.	ASSFPIAGGSYNEQF
TRBV7-2	TRBJ1-2	once	ASSSAPGQGTGYT
TRBV27	TRBJ2-3	.	ASSYPPDRATDTQY
TRBV28	TRBJ2-5	.	ASRTGTSGEQETQY
TRBV5-1	TRBJ2-5	few	ASSLAASTQY
TRBV2	TRBJ2-2	.	ASSLDINTGELF